This T cell receptor (beta chain) is from a study of cytomegalovirus exposure and HLA in healthy donors. Study information: Sequencing of 150 million to 200 million T cells in an earlier analysis found 120 million or so unique TCR beta sequences.

General observations from the study: The authors considered a cluster of highly shared sequence variants likely to be a sequencing artifact. Clonal expansion, a later analysis showed, was greater in HLA-associated TCR beta chains than in equally common others.

The PCR employed 60 Vbeta primers together with 13 Jbeta primers. Data came from immunoSEQ multiplex PCR; TCRdb stores just in-frame clones and leaves some out. Among 77,000 or so clones listed, roughly 82% were seen once. These donors counted as nominally healthy when sampled, but unrecorded immune exposures were likely. As concerns this clone: The antigen is not known.

Material: PBMCs. The receptor comes from an older man in good health and CMV-seropositive.

CDR3 in amino acids: CASRGGNNQPQHF. The CDR3 DNA is TGTGCCAGCAGAGGGGGCAACAATCAGCCCCAGCATTTT. This chain uses TRBV6-5 with TRBJ1-5, with 7 nucleotides matching TRBD1. This CDR3 comprises 13 residues. Per germline, CDR1 MNHEY and CDR2 SVGAGI. The trim removed 6 bases at V and 3 bases at J, leaving 2 bases unmatched.